Here is one T cell receptor (beta chain) with its context. Its target is unknown. The sample comes from a study of blood T cells in healthy people across ages. Study-level findings and limits: Estimates drawn from one million T cells were deemed to understate diversity.

Samples each had at least 5 micrograms of total RNA extracted. The CDR3 length is 15 residues. In germline, CDR1 is MNHEY, CDR2 SMNVEV (reference sequence). V dropped 2 bases and J dropped 4 bases, with 14 bases sitting between them. Combining a sample-barcoded 5' primer with a J-beta primer mix, a second PCR ran for roughly 7 to 11 cycles. A template-switch adaptor that had 12 random nucleotides put a tag on each cDNA molecule. MiXCR, applied by TCRdb to the 5' RACE reads, yields one record per CDR3 protein. The sample holds about 1.7 million distinct CDR3 sequences; 28% are singletons and the top ten take around 7.7%.

Sequenced input: blood. The TCR comes from a woman aged 30 to 39 in good health. The chain uses TRBV27 and TRBJ1-2; a possible D gene is TRBD1 (5 bases). CDR3 in amino acids: CASSLTSSQAYGYTF. CDR3 nucleotide sequence: TGTGCCAGCAGTTTAACAAGTTCACAGGCCTATGGCTACACCTTC.